This is a list of T cell receptor beta chains from one sample in a study of shared clonotypes between healthy human individuals. The assay was immunoSEQ multiplex PCR, and TCRdb's table has in-frame clones only and misses some. The data hold about 2.3 million clones, with around 90% observed a single time. The material sequenced was naive CD4+ T cells from PBMCs. Every receptor here comes from a man aged 18 to 30 in good health. Some clones in this sample may be carry-over from other donors' samples. The CDR3 runs from the conserved cysteine through the conserved F or W. The D gene is left open where the match is weak. Clone size is shown for a subset of rows, as once, few, many or a class of expanded clone.

TRBJ2-1	NA	TRBV5-1	TRBD1	TGCGCCAGCAGTCTCGGGACAGCAGTCATGGATGAGCAGTTCTTC	CASSLGTAVMDEQFF
TRBJ2-7	NA	TRBV4-1	TRBD2	TGCGCCAGCAGCCAAGCGTATTTCGGGACTAGCGGGAGGGCTCGATCCTACGAGCAGTACTTC	CASSQAYFGTSGRARSYEQYF
TRBJ1-3	NA	TRBV18	NA	TGTGCCAGCTCACTGGACTCGGGAAACACCATATATTTT	CASSLDSGNTIYF
TRBJ1-5	once	TRBV7-2	NA	TGTGCCAGCGGTGGGCACGGAAATCAGCCCCAGCATTTT	CASGGHGNQPQHF
TRBJ1-5	NA	TRBV27	NA	TGTGCCAGCAGTCCCTTTAGCAATCAGCCCCAGCATTTT	CASSPFSNQPQHF
TRBJ2-7	NA	TRBV10-1	NA	TGCGCCAGCAGTCGTTCGGAAGGTCCTCCCTACGAGCAGTACTTC	CASSRSEGPPYEQYF
TRBJ2-3	NA	TRBV5-1	TRBD2	TGCGCCAGCAGCTCCGGGAGTGCGGGAGCGGCAGATACGCAGTATTTT	CASSSGSAGAADTQYF
TRBJ2-1	NA	TRBV7-3	NA	TGTGCCAGCAGCTCGGCCGGTGACAATGAGCAGTTCTTC	CASSSAGDNEQFF
TRBJ1-5	NA	TRBV27	NA	TGTGCCAGCAGTTTCCAGGGATTCGGGCAGCCCCAGCATTTT	CASSFQGFGQPQHF
TRBJ2-1	NA	TRBV15	TRBD1	TGTGCCACCAGCAGATCAGAGGGGGCGGTCAGTGAGCAGTTCTTC	CATSRSEGAVSEQFF
TRBJ2-1	NA	TRBV6-5	NA	TGTGCCAGCAGTTACTCTAGTTACAATGAGCAGTTCTTC	CASSYSSYNEQFF
TRBJ2-7	NA	TRBV28	TRBD1	TGTGCCAGCAGTGCTCCCGACAGGGGGCGGTACGAGCAGTACTTC	CASSAPDRGRYEQYF
TRBJ2-7	NA	TRBV7-6	NA	TGTGCCAGCAGCTTAGCGACAGGAGAGCAGTACTTC	CASSLATGEQYF
TRBJ1-2	NA	TRBV5-1	NA	TGCGCCAGCAGCTTAGGGGATCTTAGCTATGGCTACACCTTC	CASSLGDLSYGYTF
TRBJ1-3	NA	TRBV28	NA	TGTGCCAGCGATTCAGGGGCCGGAAACACCATATATTTT	CASDSGAGNTIYF
TRBJ2-1	NA	TRBV5-1	TRBD1	TGCGCCAGCAGCTCACCCGGGACAGGGTTCAATGAGCAGTTCTTC	CASSSPGTGFNEQFF
TRBJ2-2	NA	TRBV28	NA	TGTGCCAGTAGATTTAGCGGTCCGAACACCGGGGAGCTGTTTTTT	CASRFSGPNTGELFF
TRBJ1-4	NA	TRBV5-1	NA	TGCGCCAGCAGTACCAGAAACCCTAATGAAAAACTGTTTTTT	CASSTRNPNEKLFF
TRBJ2-7	NA	TRBV25-1	NA	TGTGCCAGCAGGGACCGACAGGTAGGTGCTGTCTACGAGCAGTACTTC	CASRDRQVGAVYEQYF
TRBJ1-2	NA	TRBV14	NA	TGTGCCAGCAGCCAAGTCTCCGGGGGCGCGTCTTATGGCTACACCTTC	CASSQVSGGASYGYTF
TRBJ2-1	NA	TRBV4-1	NA	TGCGCCAGCAGCCAGGGGCCGGGACACTCCTACAATGAGCAGTTCTTC	CASSQGPGHSYNEQFF
TRBJ2-1	NA	TRBV27	TRBD1	TGTGCCAGCAGTGACAGGGGGGTCGGTGAGCAGTTCTTC	CASSDRGVGEQFF
TRBJ1-3	few	TRBV10-2	NA	TGCGCCAGCTCAGGCTCTGGAAACACCATATATTTT	CASSGSGNTIYF
TRBJ2-7	NA	TRBV5-8	NA	TGTGCCAGCAGCTCCGGGACCGAGCAGTACTTC	CASSSGTEQYF
TRBJ2-1	once	TRBV9	TRBD2	TGTGCCAGCAGCACAGGGACTAGCGGGACCTACAATGAGCAGTTCTTC	CASSTGTSGTYNEQFF
TRBJ2-5	NA	TRBV18	NA	TGTGCCAGCTCACCCTTAATAGGGGTAGAGACCCAGTACTTC	CASSPLIGVETQYF